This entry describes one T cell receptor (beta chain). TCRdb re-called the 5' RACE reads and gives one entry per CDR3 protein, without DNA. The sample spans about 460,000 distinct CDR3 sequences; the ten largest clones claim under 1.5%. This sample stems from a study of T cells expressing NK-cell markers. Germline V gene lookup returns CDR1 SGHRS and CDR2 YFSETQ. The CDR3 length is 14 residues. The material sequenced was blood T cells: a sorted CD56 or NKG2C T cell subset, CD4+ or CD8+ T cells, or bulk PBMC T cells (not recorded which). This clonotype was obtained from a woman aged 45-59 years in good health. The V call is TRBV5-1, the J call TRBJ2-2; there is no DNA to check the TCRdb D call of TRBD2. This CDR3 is CATQPASSPGELFF.